One and the same sample provided the 21 T cell receptor beta chains below, sequenced in a study of tumor and adjacent non-tumor tissue in lung cancer. The template was RNA from unsorted bulk tissue. A modified ARM-PCR protocol with three rounds of nested PCR amplified TCRbeta. Each CDR3 protein gets one entry after TCRdb re-called the multiplex PCR reads with MiXCR. Of under 250,000 distinct CDR3 sequences in the sample, 70% to 75% were seen once. The sequencing sample was made of lung tumor tissue. The source is a man aged 55 to 70 with non-small cell lung cancer.

About this clonotype itself: One base away lies a much larger clone, so this may be a sequencing read error. The chain combines TRBV29-1 with TRBJ2-7; 7 bases match TRBD1. CDR3 length equals 12 residues. CDR1 SQVTM and CDR2 ANQGSEA come from the germline V gene. V was pared by 6 bases and J by 0 bases, with 2 bases of the junction left unmatched. The CDR3 DNA reads TGCAGCGTGGGACAGAGCTCCTACGAGCAGTACTTC. Its translation: CSVGQSSYEQYF.

Concerning this clonotype itself: A much larger clonotype is one base distant, so this may be a read error. This chain links TRBV20-1 with TRBJ1-1; 7 nucleotides agree with TRBD1. This CDR3 has 14 residues. V gave up 6 bases and J gave up 4 bases; unmatched junction bases: 11. Germline-derived CDR1 and CDR2 are DFQATT and SNEGSKA (reference sequence). The DNA for the CDR3 is TGCAGTGCCGTGGGAGGGGACAGAGGCACTGAAGCTTTCTTT. This encodes CSAVGGDRGTEAFF.

This chain joins TRBV6-1 and TRBJ2-2; either TRBD1 or TRBD2 may fit D (5 bases each). Germline values: CDR1 MNHNS, CDR2 SASEGT. This CDR3 contains 14 residues. V lost 5 bases and J lost 15, with 22 bases in between. CDR3 nucleotide sequence: TGTGCCAGCAGTTCCGGGACCAACACCGGAGAGATGTTTTTT. Translated, it gives CASSSGTNTGEMFF.

The chain couples TRBV12-3 or TRBV12-4 to TRBJ2-7, with D possibly matching TRBD1 (6 bases). The CDR3 is made up of 14 amino acids. V was shortened by 6 bases and J by 4 bases, with 16 bases between the two germline ends. The CDR3 DNA is TGTGCCAGCAGCACGGGGCATCAGGGGTACGAGCAGTACTTC. Its translation is CASSTGHQGYEQYF.

This clonotype has just one count. One junction end does not reproduce the germline sequence, and a read error may be involved. V and J are TRBV5-1 and TRBJ1-1, with D uncertain. The CDR3 length is 15 residues. CDR1 SGHRS and CDR2 YFSETQ come from the germline V gene. The CDR3 reads CASSLEGGRYAESFF. In nucleotides, the CDR3 is TGCGCCAGCAGCTTGGAAGGCGGTCGGTACGCTGAATCTTTCTTT.

This clonotype was seen many times. The CDR3 region has the DNA TGTGCCAGCAGCACGGCCATCTACGAGCAGTACTTC. It codes for CASSTAIYEQYF. The V gene is TRBV5-5, the J gene TRBJ2-7; D not certain. Trimming pared 4 bases from V and 3 bases from J, leaving 8 bases between. Looked up from germline, CDR1 is SGHKS and CDR2 is YYEKEE (reference sequence). This CDR3 has 12 residues.

Concerning this clonotype itself: Compared with germline, one end of the junction differs, possibly owing to a read error. The chain employs TRBV20-1 and TRBJ2-6; D might be TRBD1 (8 bases). CDR1 is DFQATT and CDR2 is SNEGSKA in the germline V gene (reference sequence). The CDR3 covers 15 residues. CDR3 amino acids: CSARGTGGGTNILTF. In DNA, the CDR3 is TGCAGTGCTAGAGGAACAGGGGGGGGGACCAACATCCTGACTTTC.

This clonotype was found many times. The chain carries TRBV6-5 and TRBJ1-4; D uncertain. Germline CDR1 MNHEY, CDR2 SVGAGI. V was cut by 0 bases and J by 8 bases, with 13 bases left in between. This CDR3 is 15 amino acids long. The CDR3 bases are TGTGCCAGCAGTTACTCGAGGGCGGAGGTAGAAAAACTGTTTTTT. Its protein product is CASSYSRAEVEKLFF.

The chain employs TRBV5-4 and TRBJ1-2, with D perhaps matching TRBD1 (5 bases). In germline, CDR1 is SGHNT, CDR2 YYREEE (reference sequence). This CDR3 is 15 amino acids long. V lost 1 base, J lost 2 bases, and 12 bases lay in between. The CDR3 bases are TGTGCCAGCAGCTTGAACGGGGGGGGGAACTATGGCTACACCTTC. This translates into CASSLNGGGNYGYTF.

Notes on this clonotype: A much larger clone differs by one base, so this may be a read error. The gene calls are TRBV11-2 and TRBJ2-3; D is perhaps TRBD2 (6 bases). The CDR3 extends over 14 amino acids. Trimming took off 1 base at V and 9 bases at J, with 14 bases between the two ends. Germline CDR1 SGHAT, CDR2 FQNNGV. CDR3: CASSLGWEVVTQYF. The CDR3 DNA reads TGTGCCAGCAGCTTAGGCTGGGAGGTCGTAACGCAGTATTTT.

The chain is built from TRBV11-2 and TRBJ2-2; 7 positions match TRBD1. This CDR3 has 15 amino acids. Per the germline V gene, CDR1 is SGHAT and CDR2 is FQNNGV. The chain's CDR3 is CPCSSTGIITGELFF. DNA of the CDR3: TGTCCCTGCAGTTCGACAGGGATAATTACCGGGGAGCTGTTTTTT.

This clonotype was observed a few times. A read error may be the cause here, since a much bigger clone is one base away. The final CDR3 position lacks the conserved phenylalanine or tryptophan, pointing to a likely read error. The chain combines TRBV29-1 with TRBJ2-7; a possible D gene is TRBD2 (5 bases). Germline CDR1 is SQVTM and CDR2 is ANQGSEA. The CDR3 runs 11 residues. This CDR3 is CRPRDHYEQYI. The CDR3 nucleotides are TGCAGGCCCCGGGATCACTACGAGCAGTACATC.

In this sample, this clonotype turned up many times. The chain combines TRBV6-5 with TRBJ2-7, with TRBD1 matching over 9 bases. V trimming: 0 bases; J trimming: 6 bases; junction bases outside the gene matches: 3. CDR1 is MNHEY and CDR2 is SVGAGI in the germline V gene. The CDR3 totals 14 residues. In DNA form, the CDR3 reads TGTGCCAGCAGTTACTCGCACAGGGGGCGCGAGCAGTACTTC. Encoded protein: CASSYSHRGREQYF.

V gene TRBV30 combines with J gene TRBJ2-3; a weak D match, TRBD1 (5 bases). CDR1 GTSNPN and CDR2 SVGIG come from the germline V gene (reference sequence). The CDR3 covers 15 residues. V gave up 0 bases and J gave up 5 bases, with 15 bases separating them. CDR3 coding DNA: TGTGCCTGGAGTGTACTCGGCAGGGTTGGAGATACGCAGTATTTT. Its protein is CAWSVLGRVGDTQYF.

Concerning this clonotype itself: Here the CDR3 omits its conserved ending phenylalanine or tryptophan, so a read error is the likely source. The rearrangement joins TRBV20-1 to TRBJ1-5; maybe TRBD1 (6 bases). The V gene's germline CDR1 is DFQATT and CDR2 SNEGSKA (reference sequence). The CDR3 contains 16 residues. In DNA, the CDR3 is TGCAGCGCTAGAGATTTATCGACAGGCTTCGATCAGCCCCAGCATTCT. It is translated as CSARDLSTGFDQPQHS.

Comments on this clonotype: The germline gene is not matched at one end of the junction; a read error may be the cause. The chain combines TRBV20-1 with TRBJ2-2; TRBD2 is a possible D gene (5 bases). There are 15 residues in the CDR3. Looked up from germline, CDR1 is DFQATT and CDR2 is SNEGSKA (reference sequence). In nucleotides, the CDR3 is TGCAGTGTTAGAGACCGCAGACTAAACAACGGGGAGCTGTTTTTT. This sequence encodes CSVRDRRLNNGELFF.

A note on this clonotype: The junction shows a germline mismatch at one end, possibly a read error. The chain joins TRBV5-4 to TRBJ2-2; maybe TRBD2 (5 bases). The CDR3 is 13 residues long. Germline CDR1 and CDR2: SGHNT and YYREEE (reference sequence). The CDR3 spells CASSVDAPGELFF. The CDR3 coding sequence is TGTGCCAGCAGCGTGGATGCACCTGGGGAGCTGTTTTTC.

To note about this clonotype: A much larger clone lies a single base off, so this may be a read error. The rearrangement uses TRBV6-1 and TRBJ1-6, with D perhaps matching TRBD1 (5 bases). The CDR3 runs to 13 residues. Germline lookup yields CDR1 MNHNS and CDR2 SASEGT. CDR3 in DNA: TGTGCCACCGGGACGGGTGATAATTCATCCCTCCACTTT. Its protein product is CATGTGDNSSLHF.

The chain combines TRBV6-5 with TRBJ1-4; D is ambiguous. This CDR3 is built from 14 residues. Germline V gene sequence: CDR1 MNHEY, CDR2 SVGAGI. Trimming left V 10 bases short and J 7 bases short, with 19 bases between. CDR3: CANSLNWETEKLFF. The CDR3, as DNA: TGTGCCAACAGCCTCAACTGGGAGACTGAAAAACTGTTTTTT.

Notes on this clonotype: Compared with germline, one end of the junction differs, possibly owing to a read error. The chain uses TRBV4-3 and TRBJ1-3; tentative D call: TRBD1 (6 bases). This CDR3 region has 17 residues. CDR1 and CDR2 from the germline V gene are LGHNA and YSLEER. CDR3 protein: CVSSQEWGQYSGNTIYF. The CDR3 nucleotides read TGCGTCAGCAGCCAAGAGTGGGGGCAGTACTCTGGTAACACCATATATTTT.

In regard to this clonotype: As the CDR3 is not closed by the conserved phenylalanine or tryptophan, this likely results from a read error. The chain combines TRBV20-1 with TRBJ1-1; D perhaps matches TRBD1 (6 bases). Trimming shortened V by 6 bases and J by 2 bases, and 16 bases separated the two germline ends. Germline V CDR1 and CDR2: DFQATT, SNEGSKA (reference sequence). The CDR3 runs to 14 residues. The CDR3 DNA sequence: TGCAGTGCACAGATAGGGGGTCGTAACACTGAAGCTTTCTCT. It translates to CSAQIGGRNTEAFS.